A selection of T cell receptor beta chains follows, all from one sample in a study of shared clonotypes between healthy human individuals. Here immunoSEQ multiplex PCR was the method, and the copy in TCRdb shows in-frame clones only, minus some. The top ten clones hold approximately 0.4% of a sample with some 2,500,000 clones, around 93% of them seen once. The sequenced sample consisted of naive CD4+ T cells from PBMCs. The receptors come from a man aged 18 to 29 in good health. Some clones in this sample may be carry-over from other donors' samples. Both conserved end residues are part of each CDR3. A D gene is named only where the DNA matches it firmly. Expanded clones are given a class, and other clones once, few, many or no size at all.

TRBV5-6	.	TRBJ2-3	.	CASSRGAGTTDTQYF	TGTGCCAGCAGCCGAGGGGCAGGGACCACAGATACGCAGTATTTT
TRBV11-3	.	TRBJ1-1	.	CASSLIENTEAFF	TGTGCCAGCAGCTTAATTGAGAACACTGAAGCTTTCTTT
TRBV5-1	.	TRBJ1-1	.	CASSLDWGGTEAFF	TGCGCCAGCAGCTTGGATTGGGGCGGCACTGAAGCTTTCTTT
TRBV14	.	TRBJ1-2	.	CASSQDGLSGYTF	TGTGCCAGCAGCCAAGACGGGCTGAGTGGCTACACCTTC
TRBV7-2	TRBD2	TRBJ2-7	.	CASSLRREGPYEQYF	TGTGCCAGCAGCTTACGGCGGGAGGGCCCCTACGAGCAGTACTTC
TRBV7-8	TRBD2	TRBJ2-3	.	CASSLKRGGSDTQYF	TGTGCCAGCAGCTTAAAGCGGGGGGGGTCAGATACGCAGTATTTT
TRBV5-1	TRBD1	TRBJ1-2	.	CASAQQGGNGYTF	TGCGCCAGCGCCCAGCAGGGGGGGAATGGCTACACCTTC
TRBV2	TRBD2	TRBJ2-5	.	CASSGGTSGRETQYF	TGTGCCAGCAGTGGGGGGACTAGCGGGAGGGAGACCCAGTACTTC
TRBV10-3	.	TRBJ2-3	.	CAISDSWGRGSTDTQYF	TGTGCCATCAGTGACTCATGGGGGCGGGGCAGCACAGATACGCAGTATTTT
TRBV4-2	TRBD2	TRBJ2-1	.	CASSQSPGTSAYNEQFF	TGTGCCAGCAGCCAATCCCCCGGGACTAGCGCCTACAATGAGCAGTTCTTC
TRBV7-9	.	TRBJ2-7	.	CASSPPMSLEQYF	TGTGCCAGCAGCCCCCCCATGTCCCTCGAGCAGTACTTC
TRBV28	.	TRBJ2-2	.	CASRAPGVNTGELFF	TGTGCCAGCAGAGCCCCAGGGGTTAACACCGGGGAGCTGTTTTTT
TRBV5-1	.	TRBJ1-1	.	CASSLGSQAGTEAFF	TGCGCCAGCAGCTTGGGCTCCCAAGCCGGGACTGAAGCTTTCTTT
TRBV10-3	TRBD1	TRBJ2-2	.	CAIGYRGQGNTGELFF	TGTGCCATCGGGTACAGGGGGCAGGGGAACACCGGGGAGCTGTTTTTT
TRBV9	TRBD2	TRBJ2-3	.	CASSVLGGSDTDTQYF	TGTGCCAGCAGCGTATTAGGCGGGAGTGACACAGATACGCAGTATTTT
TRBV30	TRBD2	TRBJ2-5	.	CAWSWGGETQYF	TGTGCCTGGTCCTGGGGAGGGGAGACCCAGTACTTC
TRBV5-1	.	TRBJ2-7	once	CASSLGVKEYEQYF	TGCGCCAGCAGCTTGGGGGTTAAAGAGTACGAGCAGTACTTC
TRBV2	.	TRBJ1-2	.	CASSVFGGPYMGYTF	TGTGCCAGCAGTGTTTTCGGGGGGCCCTACATGGGCTACACCTTC
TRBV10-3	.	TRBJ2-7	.	CAISENRQGADEQYF	TGTGCCATCAGTGAGAATCGGCAAGGGGCCGACGAGCAGTACTTC
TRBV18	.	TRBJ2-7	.	CASSPYLQRRDVLYEQYF	TGTGCCAGCTCACCCTATCTACAACGCCGGGACGTCCTCTACGAGCAGTACTTC
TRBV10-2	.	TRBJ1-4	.	CASSAGAGTNEKLFF	TGCGCCAGCAGTGCAGGGGCCGGCACTAATGAAAAACTGTTTTTT
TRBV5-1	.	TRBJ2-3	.	CASSWGTDSGTQYF	TGCGCCAGCAGCTGGGGGACGGACTCGGGTACGCAGTATTTT
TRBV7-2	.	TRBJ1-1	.	CASSLDRQEAFF	TGTGCCAGCAGCTTAGATCGGCAAGAAGCTTTCTTT
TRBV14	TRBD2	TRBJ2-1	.	CASSWTRGNEQFF	TGTGCCAGCAGCTGGACTAGAGGGAATGAGCAGTTCTTC
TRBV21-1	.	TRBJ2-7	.	CASSTTSGSASSYEQYF	TGTGCCAGCAGCACAACTAGCGGGAGTGCTAGCTCCTACGAGCAGTACTTC
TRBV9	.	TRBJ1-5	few	CASSARDINQPQHF	TGTGCCAGCAGCGCGAGGGACATCAATCAGCCCCAGCATTTT
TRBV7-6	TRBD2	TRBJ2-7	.	CASSSTPGTSGRPPGEQYF	TGTGCCAGCAGCTCGACCCCCGGGACTAGCGGGAGGCCCCCGGGGGAGCAGTACTTC
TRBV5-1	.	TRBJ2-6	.	CASSLARGLTSPPSSGANVLTF	TGCGCCAGCAGCTTGGCCCGGGGCCTAACTAGCCCACCGTCCTCTGGGGCCAACGTCCTGACTTTC
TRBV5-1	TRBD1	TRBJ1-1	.	CASSLEGANTEAFF	TGCGCCAGCAGCTTGGAGGGGGCGAACACTGAAGCTTTCTTT
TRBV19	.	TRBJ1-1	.	CASSRTGNTEAFF	TGTGCCAGTAGTCGGACGGGGAACACTGAAGCTTTCTTT
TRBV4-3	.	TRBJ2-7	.	CASSQEFGLSDYEQYF	TGCGCCAGCAGCCAAGAGTTCGGGCTATCAGACTACGAGCAGTACTTC
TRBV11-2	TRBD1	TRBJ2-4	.	CASSWGTGITLAKNIQYF	TGTGCCAGCAGCTGGGGGACAGGGATTACCCTAGCCAAAAACATTCAGTACTTC
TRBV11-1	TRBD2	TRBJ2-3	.	CASSPRRGTSTDTQYF	TGTGCCAGCAGCCCCCGGCGGGGGACTAGCACAGATACGCAGTATTTT
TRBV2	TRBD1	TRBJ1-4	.	CASSGQGYEKLFF	TGTGCCAGCAGTGGACAGGGTTACGAAAAACTGTTTTTT
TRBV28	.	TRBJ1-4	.	CASSYGGGGREKLFF	TGTGCCAGCAGTTACGGGGGGGGCGGACGGGAAAAACTGTTTTTT
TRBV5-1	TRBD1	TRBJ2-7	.	CASSLIRGNEQYF	TGCGCCAGCAGCTTGATCAGGGGGAACGAGCAGTACTTC
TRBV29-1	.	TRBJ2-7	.	CSVELSKDYEQYF	TGCAGCGTTGAGCTATCGAAGGACTACGAGCAGTACTTC
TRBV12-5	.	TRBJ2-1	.	CASGSGTDSNEQFF	TGTGCTAGTGGTTCCGGGACCGACAGCAATGAGCAGTTCTTC
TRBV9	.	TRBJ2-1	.	CASSVGVGERYSNEQFF	TGTGCCAGCAGCGTAGGGGTCGGGGAGCGGTACTCAAATGAGCAGTTCTTC
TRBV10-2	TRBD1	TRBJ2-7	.	CATHRQGAISYEQYF	TGCGCCACTCACCGACAGGGAGCCATATCCTACGAGCAGTACTTC
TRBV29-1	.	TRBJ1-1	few	CSASTGNTEAFF	TGCAGCGCCTCGACAGGAAACACTGAAGCTTTCTTT
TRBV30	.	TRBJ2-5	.	CAWSPQETQYF	TGTGCCTGGAGCCCGCAAGAGACCCAGTACTTC
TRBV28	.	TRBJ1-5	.	CASSLPGGISQPQHF	TGTGCCAGCAGCCTCCCTGGAGGGATCAGTCAGCCCCAGCATTTT
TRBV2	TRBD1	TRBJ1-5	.	CASSGTGGSGQPQHF	TGTGCCAGCAGTGGAACAGGGGGATCTGGTCAGCCCCAGCATTTT
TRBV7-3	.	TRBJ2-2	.	CASSLRAEPVWGPGELFF	TGTGCCAGCAGCTTAAGGGCCGAACCTGTGTGGGGGCCCGGGGAGCTGTTTTTT
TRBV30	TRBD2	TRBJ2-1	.	CASSGSGYEQFF	TGTGCCTCTAGCGGGAGCGGCTATGAGCAGTTCTTC
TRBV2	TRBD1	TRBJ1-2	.	CASSEGRGNYGYTF	TGTGCCAGCAGTGAAGGCAGGGGGAACTATGGCTACACCTTC
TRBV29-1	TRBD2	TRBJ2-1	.	CSARTSGRLNNEQFF	TGCAGCGCTCGGACTAGCGGGAGGTTAAACAATGAGCAGTTCTTC
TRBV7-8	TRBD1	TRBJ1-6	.	CASSLLTMDRVGSPLHF	TGTGCCAGCAGCTTACTCACCATGGACAGGGTCGGGTCACCCCTCCACTTT
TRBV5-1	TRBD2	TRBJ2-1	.	CASSLGGLPGSSYNEQFF	TGCGCCAGCAGCTTGGGGGGACTACCCGGAAGCTCCTACAATGAGCAGTTCTTC
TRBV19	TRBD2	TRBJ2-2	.	CASTSGDTGELFF	TGTGCTTCAACTAGCGGAGACACCGGGGAGCTGTTTTTT
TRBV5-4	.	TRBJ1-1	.	CASSLLTGLDTEAFF	TGTGCCAGCAGCTTGTTAACAGGATTGGACACTGAAGCTTTCTTT
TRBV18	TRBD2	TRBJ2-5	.	CASSPGAGEETQYF	TGTGCCAGCTCACCAGGAGCGGGAGAGGAGACCCAGTACTTC
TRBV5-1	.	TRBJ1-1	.	CASSFVEDTEAFF	TGCGCCAGCAGCTTCGTAGAGGACACTGAAGCTTTCTTT
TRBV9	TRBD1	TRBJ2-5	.	CASSVGQPQETQYF	TGTGCCAGCAGCGTGGGACAGCCCCAAGAGACCCAGTACTTC
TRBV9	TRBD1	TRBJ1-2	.	CASSVARDSAYGYTF	TGTGCCAGCAGCGTAGCACGGGACAGCGCCTATGGCTACACCTTC
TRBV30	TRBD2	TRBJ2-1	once	CAWEYGLGSYNEQFF	TGTGCCTGGGAATATGGACTAGGCTCCTACAATGAGCAGTTCTTC
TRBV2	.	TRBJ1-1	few	CATELNTEAFF	TGTGCCACCGAGCTGAACACTGAAGCTTTCTTT